These 5 T cell receptor beta chains came from one sample sequenced in a study of blood T cell repertoires in COVID-19. Repertoires were generated with immunoSEQ multiplex PCR, while TCRdb's copy carries only in-frame clones and drops some. Of around 190,000 clones in the sample, roughly nine tenths are singletons; the top ten hold 20%. Sample: peripheral blood. The receptor set was obtained from a man in his 70s with active or convalescent COVID-19.

The chain joins TRBV28 to TRBJ2-4, with TRBD1 matching over 10 bases. The CDR3 covers 15 residues. V gave up 5 bases and J gave up 9 bases; unmatched junction bases: 10. Germline CDR1 is MDHEN and CDR2 is SYDVKM. DNA for the CDR3: TGTGCCAGCAGTCCCGTCGGGACAGGGGCTTTCATTCAGTACTTC. Its translation: CASSPVGTGAFIQYF.

This clone was picked up many times. This rearrangement joins TRBV9 to TRBJ2-2; 7 bases map to TRBD1. CDR1 and CDR2 (germline): SGDLS, YYNGEE. This CDR3 is 14 amino acids long. V was pared by 6 bases and J by 7 bases, with 9 bases of the junction left unmatched. The chain's CDR3 is CASTDPGGNGELFF. The CDR3 nucleotides are TGTGCCAGCACCGACCCAGGGGGTAACGGGGAGCTGTTTTTT.

The V gene is TRBV3-1 (or the pseudogene TRBV3-2), the J gene TRBJ1-1; the D is unclear. Trimming left V 3 bases short and J 0 bases short, with 8 bases between. The CDR3 runs to 14 residues. Per germline, CDR1 LGHDT and CDR2 YNNKEL (reference sequence). The CDR3 region has the DNA TGTGCCAGCAGCCACTCGGGGTTGAACACTGAAGCTTTCTTT. Translated, it gives CASSHSGLNTEAFF.

V and J are TRBV7-3 and TRBJ1-1; tentatively, D is TRBD1 (6 bases). Trimming pared 2 bases from V and 2 bases from J, leaving 9 bases between. CDR1 is SGHTA and CDR2 is FQGTGA in the germline V gene. There are 14 residues in the CDR3. The CDR3 coding sequence is TGTGCCAGCAGCTTAGGGGGCGTTAACACTGAAGCTTTCTTT. Its protein product is CASSLGGVNTEAFF.

This sequence joins TRBV28 and TRBJ1-5; TRBD1 agrees at 8 bases. Germline assignment: CDR1 MDHEN and CDR2 SYDVKM. The CDR3 sequence is 14 residues long. V dropped 7 bases and J dropped 1; count of bases not matched to a gene: 3. Here the CDR3 DNA reads TGTGCCAGCACCGACAGGGGCAGCAATCAGCCCCAGCATTTT. It codes for CASTDRGSNQPQHF. The entire variable domain, with the rest obtained from reference TRBV28 and TRBJ1-5, is as follows: DVKVTQSSRYLVKRTGEKVFLECVQDMDHENMFWYRQDPGLGLRLIYFSYDVKMKEKGDIPEGYSVSREKKERFSLILESASTNQTSMYLCASTDRGSNQPQHFGDGTRLSIL.